These 8 T cell receptor beta chains originate from one sample sequenced in a study of blood T cell repertoires in COVID-19. The protocol was immunoSEQ multiplex PCR, while the TCRdb copy is restricted to in-frame clones and leaves out a portion. The repertoire has about 470,000 clones, around 90% of them found once; the top ten carry 0.7%. The sample comprised PBMCs or T cells enriched from blood (not recorded which). The source is a young woman who had recovered from COVID-19.

V is TRBV21-1 and J is TRBJ1-2. TRBV21-1 is annotated as a pseudogene. The CDR3 loop spans 9 amino acids. The chain's CDR3 is CASFRGYTF. The CDR3 DNA sequence: TGTGCCAGTTTTCGGGGCTACACCTTC.

V gene TRBV5-1 combines with J gene TRBJ1-4, with TRBD1 matching 8 bases. The CDR3 has 15 amino acids. The V and J ends lost 4 bases and 3 bases, in that order; junction bases with no gene match: 5. CDR1 and CDR2 (germline): SGHRS, YFSETQ. CDR3 loop: CASSVTQGANEKLFF. CDR3 nucleotide sequence: TGCGCCAGCAGCGTTACACAGGGGGCTAATGAAAAACTGTTTTTT.

This clone was picked up one time. This rearrangement joins TRBV2 to TRBJ1-5; no clear D. Trimming removed 3 bases from V and 5 bases from J, with 14 bases in between. The CDR3 sequence is 15 residues long. Per the germline V gene, CDR1 is SNHLY and CDR2 is FYNNEI. Here the CDR3 reads CASSEVPGRDQPQHF. DNA of the CDR3: TGTGCCAGCAGTGAGGTCCCTGGGAGGGATCAGCCCCAGCATTTT.

The CDR3 nucleotides are TGTGCTAGTGGTTTGGAACAGGGAAACACCATATATTTT. Its protein product is CASGLEQGNTIYF. V and J are TRBV12-5 and TRBJ1-3, with D uncertain. CDR3 length: 13 residues. Germline V gene sequence: CDR1 LGHNT, CDR2 FRNRAP. Trimming cost V 1 base and J 4 bases, with 5 bases left between them.

This clone was recorded a few times. The rearrangement links TRBV4-1 to TRBJ1-2; D is uncertain. From germline, CDR1 is MGHRA and CDR2 YSYEKL. CDR3 length equals 14 residues. With 0 bases removed from V and 0 bases from J, the gap between germline ends came to 5 bases. This CDR3 is CASSQDRANYGYTF. CDR3 nucleotides: TGCGCCAGCAGCCAAGATCGGGCTAACTATGGCTACACCTTC.

The rearrangement joins TRBV27 to TRBJ1-5; possible D gene TRBD1, 5 bases. CDR1 is MNHEY and CDR2 is SMNVEV in the germline V gene (reference sequence). The CDR3 has 13 residues. The V end was cut by 2 bases, the J end by 6 bases, with 8 bases between. In DNA, the CDR3 is TGTGCCAGCAGTTTAGGGGGAGGTCAGCCCCAGCATTTT. It is translated as CASSLGGGQPQHF.

CDR3 DNA sequence: TGTGCCAGCAGCTTAGAGCGGGGGCCCTTCAGTCCCGATACGCAGTATTTT. Its translation is CASSLERGPFSPDTQYF. The rearrangement joins TRBV7-6 to TRBJ2-3; 8 bases fit TRBD2. The V gene end was trimmed by 1 base and the J gene end by 6 bases; junction bases not matched to a gene: 12. Germline CDR1 reads SGHVS; CDR2 reads FNYEAQ. The CDR3 consists of 17 residues.

This chain links TRBV14 with TRBJ1-6; 8 bases match TRBD1. The CDR3 contains 15 residues. The germline CDR1 and CDR2 sequences are SGHDN and FVKESK. The V and J ends lost 0 bases and 8 bases, in that order; junction bases with no gene match: 3. CDR3 region: CASSQDGQGYSPLHF. CDR3 bases: TGTGCCAGCAGCCAAGACGGACAGGGATATTCACCCCTCCACTTT.